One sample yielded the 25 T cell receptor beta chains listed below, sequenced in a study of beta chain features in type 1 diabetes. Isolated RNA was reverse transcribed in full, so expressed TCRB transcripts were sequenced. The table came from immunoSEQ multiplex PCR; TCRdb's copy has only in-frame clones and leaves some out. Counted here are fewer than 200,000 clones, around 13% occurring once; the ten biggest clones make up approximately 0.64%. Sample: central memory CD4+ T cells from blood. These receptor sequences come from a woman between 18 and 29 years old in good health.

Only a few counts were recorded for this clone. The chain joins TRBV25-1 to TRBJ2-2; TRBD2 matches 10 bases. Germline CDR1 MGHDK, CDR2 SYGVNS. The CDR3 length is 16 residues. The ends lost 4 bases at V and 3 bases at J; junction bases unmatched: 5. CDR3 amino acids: CASSGSGRRHTGELFF. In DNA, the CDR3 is TGTGCCAGCAGTGGTAGCGGGAGGCGACACACCGGGGAGCTGTTTTTT.

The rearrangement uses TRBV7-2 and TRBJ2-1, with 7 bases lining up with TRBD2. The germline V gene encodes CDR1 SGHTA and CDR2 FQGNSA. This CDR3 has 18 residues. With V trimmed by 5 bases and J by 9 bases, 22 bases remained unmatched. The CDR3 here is CASSHITREWGPIAEQFF. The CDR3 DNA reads TGTGCCAGCAGCCACATAACGCGGGAGTGGGGACCTATAGCTGAGCAGTTCTTC.

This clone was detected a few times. CDR3 sequence reads: CASSTHGLAGNTDTQYF. The CDR3 DNA is TGCGCCAGCAGCACCCACGGACTAGCGGGCAACACAGATACGCAGTATTTT. The V gene is TRBV5-1, the J gene TRBJ2-3; TRBD2 matches at 11 bases. Germline trimming cut 4 bases from V and 2 bases from J; bases unmatched to any gene: 9. The CDR3 has 17 residues. Germline assignment: CDR1 SGHRS and CDR2 YFSETQ. The variable domain in full, completed from reference TRBV5-1 and TRBJ2-3, reads KAGVTQTPRYLIKTRGQQVTLSCSPISGHRSVSWYQQTPGQGLQFLFEYFSETQRNKGNFPGRFSGRQFSNSRSEMNVSTLELGDSALYLCASSTHGLAGNTDTQYFGPGTRLTVL.

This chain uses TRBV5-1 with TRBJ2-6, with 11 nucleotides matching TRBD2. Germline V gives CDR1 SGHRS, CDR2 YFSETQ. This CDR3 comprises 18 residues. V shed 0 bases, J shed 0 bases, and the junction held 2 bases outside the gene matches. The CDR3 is CASSLDGLAGSGANVLTF. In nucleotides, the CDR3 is TGCGCCAGCAGCTTGGACGGACTAGCGGGCTCTGGGGCCAACGTCCTGACTTTC.

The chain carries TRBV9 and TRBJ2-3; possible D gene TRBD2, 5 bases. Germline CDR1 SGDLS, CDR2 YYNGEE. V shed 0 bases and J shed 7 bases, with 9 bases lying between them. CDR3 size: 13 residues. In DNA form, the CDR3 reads TGTGCCAGCAGCGTAGTGTCGGGGAATACGCAGTATTTT. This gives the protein CASSVVSGNTQYF.

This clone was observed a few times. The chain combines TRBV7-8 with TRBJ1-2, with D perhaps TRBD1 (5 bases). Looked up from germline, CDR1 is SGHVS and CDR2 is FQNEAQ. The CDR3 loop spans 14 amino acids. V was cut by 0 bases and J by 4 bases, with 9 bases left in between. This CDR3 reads CASSLAQGGYGYTF. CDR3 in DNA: TGTGCCAGCAGCTTAGCGCAGGGAGGCTATGGCTACACCTTC.

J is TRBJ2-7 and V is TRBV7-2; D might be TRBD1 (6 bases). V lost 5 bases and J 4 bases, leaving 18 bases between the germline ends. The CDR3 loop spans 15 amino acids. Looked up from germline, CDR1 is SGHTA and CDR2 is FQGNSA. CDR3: CASSVTGPALYEQYF. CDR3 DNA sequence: TGTGCCAGCAGCGTAACAGGGCCGGCCCTATACGAGCAGTACTTC. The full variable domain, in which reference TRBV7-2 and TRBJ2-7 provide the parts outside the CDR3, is GAGVSQSPSNKVTEKGKDVELRCDPISGHTALYWYRQSLGQGLEFLIYFQGNSAPDKSGLPSDRFSAERTGGSVSTLTIQRTQQEDSAVYLCASSVTGPALYEQYFGPGTRLTVT.

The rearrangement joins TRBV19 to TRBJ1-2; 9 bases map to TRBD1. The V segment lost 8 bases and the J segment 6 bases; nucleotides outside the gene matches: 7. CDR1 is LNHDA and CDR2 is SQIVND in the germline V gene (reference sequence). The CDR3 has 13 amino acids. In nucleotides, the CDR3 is TGTGCCAGTCGAGGGACAGGGAGTGATGGCTACACCTTC. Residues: CASRGTGSDGYTF.

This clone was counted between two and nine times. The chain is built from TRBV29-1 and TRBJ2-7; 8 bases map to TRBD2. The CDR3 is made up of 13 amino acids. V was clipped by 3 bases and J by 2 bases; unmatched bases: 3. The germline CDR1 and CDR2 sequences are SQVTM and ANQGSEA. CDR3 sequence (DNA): TGCAGCGTTGATGGTAGCGGGACCTACGAGCAGTACTTC. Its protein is CSVDGSGTYEQYF.

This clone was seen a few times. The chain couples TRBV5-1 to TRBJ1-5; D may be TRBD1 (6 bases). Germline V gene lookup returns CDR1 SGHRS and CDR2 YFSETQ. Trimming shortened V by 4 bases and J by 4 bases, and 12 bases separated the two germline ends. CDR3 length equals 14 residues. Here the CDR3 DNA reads TGCGCCAGCAGCCTTGGGGACAATAATCAGCCCCAGCATTTT. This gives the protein CASSLGDNNQPQHF.

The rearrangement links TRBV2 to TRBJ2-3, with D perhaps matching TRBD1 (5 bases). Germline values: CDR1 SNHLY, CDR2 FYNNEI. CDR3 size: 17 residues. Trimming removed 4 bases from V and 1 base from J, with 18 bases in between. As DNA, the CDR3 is TGTGCCAGCAGTGGGAAGGGCAGGGAAGTTGGCACAGATACGCAGTATTTT. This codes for CASSGKGREVGTDTQYF.

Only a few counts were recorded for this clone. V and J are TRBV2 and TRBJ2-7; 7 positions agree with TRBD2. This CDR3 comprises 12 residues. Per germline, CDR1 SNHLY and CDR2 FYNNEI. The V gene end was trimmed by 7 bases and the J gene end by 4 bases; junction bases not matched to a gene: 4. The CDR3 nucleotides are TGTGCCAGCAATCGGGGGGAATACGAGCAGTACTTC. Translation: CASNRGEYEQYF.

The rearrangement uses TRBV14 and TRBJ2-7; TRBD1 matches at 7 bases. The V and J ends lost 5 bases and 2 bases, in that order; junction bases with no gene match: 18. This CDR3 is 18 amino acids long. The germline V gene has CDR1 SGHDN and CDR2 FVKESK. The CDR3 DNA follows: TGTGCCAGCAGCACGCGCCAGGGGGTAAGGGGATCTCCCTACGAGCAGTACTTC. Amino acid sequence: CASSTRQGVRGSPYEQYF.

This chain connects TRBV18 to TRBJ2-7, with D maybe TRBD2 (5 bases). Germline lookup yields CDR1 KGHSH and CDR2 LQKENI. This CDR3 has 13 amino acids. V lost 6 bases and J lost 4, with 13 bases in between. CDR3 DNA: TGTGCCAGCTCCCCCGGGGAAGGGTACGAGCAGTACTTC. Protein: CASSPGEGYEQYF. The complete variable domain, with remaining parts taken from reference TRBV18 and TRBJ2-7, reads NAGVMQNPRHLVRRRGQEARLRCSPMKGHSHVYWYRQLPEEGLKFMVYLQKENIIDESGMPKERFSAEFPKEGPSILRIQQVVRGDSAAYFCASSPGEGYEQYFGPGTRLTVT.

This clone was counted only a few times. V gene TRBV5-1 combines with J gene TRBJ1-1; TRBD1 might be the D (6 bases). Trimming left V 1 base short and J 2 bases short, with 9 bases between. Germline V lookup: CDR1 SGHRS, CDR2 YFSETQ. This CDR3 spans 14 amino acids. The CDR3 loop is CASSLSGDNTEAFF. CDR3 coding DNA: TGCGCCAGCAGCTTGTCAGGGGATAACACTGAAGCTTTCTTT.

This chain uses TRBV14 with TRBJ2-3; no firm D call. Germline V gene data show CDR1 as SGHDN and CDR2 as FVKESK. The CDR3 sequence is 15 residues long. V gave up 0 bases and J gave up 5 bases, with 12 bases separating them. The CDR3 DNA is TGTGCCAGCAGCCAAGATTTGGCAGTGATAGATACGCAGTATTTT. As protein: CASSQDLAVIDTQYF.

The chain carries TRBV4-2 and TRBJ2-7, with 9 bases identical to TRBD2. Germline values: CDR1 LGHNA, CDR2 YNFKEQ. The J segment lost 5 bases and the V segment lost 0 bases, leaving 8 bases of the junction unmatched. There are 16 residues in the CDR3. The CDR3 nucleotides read TGTGCCAGCAGCCAAGATAAGGCTAGCGGGAACCACGAGCAGTACTTC. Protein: CASSQDKASGNHEQYF.

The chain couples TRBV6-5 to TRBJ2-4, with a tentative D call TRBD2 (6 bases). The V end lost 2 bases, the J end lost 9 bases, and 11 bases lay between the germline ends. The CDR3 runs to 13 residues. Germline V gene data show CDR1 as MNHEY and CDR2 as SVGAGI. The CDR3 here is CASSYPTGGIQYF. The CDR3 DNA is TGTGCCAGCAGTTACCCAACCGGGGGCATTCAGTACTTC.

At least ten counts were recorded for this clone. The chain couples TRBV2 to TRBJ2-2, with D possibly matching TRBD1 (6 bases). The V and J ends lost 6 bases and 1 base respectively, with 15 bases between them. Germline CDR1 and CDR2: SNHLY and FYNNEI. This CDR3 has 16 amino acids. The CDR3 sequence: CASRPDRQGNTGELFF. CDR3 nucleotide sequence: TGTGCCAGCAGACCAGACAGGCAAGGGAACACCGGGGAGCTGTTTTTT.

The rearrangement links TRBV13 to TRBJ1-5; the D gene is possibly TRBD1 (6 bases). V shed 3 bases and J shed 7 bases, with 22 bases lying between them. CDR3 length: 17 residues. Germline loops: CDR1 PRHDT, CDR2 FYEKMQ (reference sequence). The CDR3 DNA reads TGTGCCAGCAGCTTTTCCGGTTCAGGGGCGCTAGGGCAGCCCCAGCATTTT. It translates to CASSFSGSGALGQPQHF.

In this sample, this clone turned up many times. The CDR3 region is CASSGTGRAQHF. The CDR3 DNA follows: TGTGCCAGTAGTGGGACAGGGAGGGCCCAGCATTTT. The rearrangement links TRBV19 to TRBJ1-5; 9 bases match TRBD1. Unmatched junction bases numbered 4, after V lost 5 bases and J lost 11 bases. Germline lookup yields CDR1 LNHDA and CDR2 SQIVND (reference sequence). The length of the CDR3 is 12 residues. Based on the CDR3 plus reference TRBV19 and TRBJ1-5, the full variable domain is DGGITQSPKYLFRKEGQNVTLSCEQNLNHDAMYWYRQDPGQGLRLIYYSQIVNDFQKGDIAEGYSVSREKKESFPLTVTSAQKNPTAFYLCASSGTGRAQHFGDGTRLSIL.

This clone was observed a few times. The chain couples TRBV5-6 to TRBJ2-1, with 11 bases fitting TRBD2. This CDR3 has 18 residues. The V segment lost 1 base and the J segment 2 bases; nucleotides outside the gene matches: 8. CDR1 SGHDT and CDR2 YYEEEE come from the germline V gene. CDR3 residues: CASSLMIAGGIAYNEQFF. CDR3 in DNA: TGTGCCAGCAGCTTGATGATAGCGGGAGGGATCGCCTACAATGAGCAGTTCTTC.

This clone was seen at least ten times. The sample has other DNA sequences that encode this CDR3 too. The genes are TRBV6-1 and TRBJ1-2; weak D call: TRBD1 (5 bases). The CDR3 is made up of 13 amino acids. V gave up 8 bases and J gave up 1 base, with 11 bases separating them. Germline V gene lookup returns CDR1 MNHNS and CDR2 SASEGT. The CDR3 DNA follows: TGTGCCAGCTCCAGGGCTGGTAACTATGGCTACACCTTC. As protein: CASSRAGNYGYTF.

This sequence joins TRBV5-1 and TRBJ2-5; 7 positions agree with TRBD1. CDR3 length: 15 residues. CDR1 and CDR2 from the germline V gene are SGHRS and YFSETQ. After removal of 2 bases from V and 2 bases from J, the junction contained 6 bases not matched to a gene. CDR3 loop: CASSFQGVRQETQYF. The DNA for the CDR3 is TGCGCCAGCAGCTTCCAGGGGGTAAGGCAAGAGACCCAGTACTTC.

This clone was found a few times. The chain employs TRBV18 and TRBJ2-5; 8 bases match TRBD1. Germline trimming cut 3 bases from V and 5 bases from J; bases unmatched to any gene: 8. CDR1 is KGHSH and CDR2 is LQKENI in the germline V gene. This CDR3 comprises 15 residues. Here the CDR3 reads CASSPTTGAGETQYF. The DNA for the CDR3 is TGTGCCAGCTCACCGACGACAGGGGCAGGGGAGACCCAGTACTTC.